The clone carrying this T cell receptor beta chain was found a few times. The data were taken from a study of identical twins. TCRdb called the 5' RACE reads again in MiXCR, with one record for every CDR3 protein. This table holds about 810,000 distinct CDR3 sequences, over 9% found once. Germline loops: CDR1 KGHDR, CDR2 SFDVKD. The CDR3 is 16 residues long. V gave up 3 bases and J gave up 4 bases; unmatched junction bases: 6. In addition, the sample was reused for a study of yellow fever vaccine responses in identical twins.

The chain recombines TRBV24-1 with TRBJ2-2, with 8 bases fitting TRBD1. This TCR derives from a woman aged 18-29 years in good health. Material: PBMCs. The chain's CDR3 is CATSDPRQGPTGELFF. The CDR3 DNA sequence: TGTGCCACCAGTGATCCACGACAGGGGCCCACCGGGGAGCTGTTTTTT.